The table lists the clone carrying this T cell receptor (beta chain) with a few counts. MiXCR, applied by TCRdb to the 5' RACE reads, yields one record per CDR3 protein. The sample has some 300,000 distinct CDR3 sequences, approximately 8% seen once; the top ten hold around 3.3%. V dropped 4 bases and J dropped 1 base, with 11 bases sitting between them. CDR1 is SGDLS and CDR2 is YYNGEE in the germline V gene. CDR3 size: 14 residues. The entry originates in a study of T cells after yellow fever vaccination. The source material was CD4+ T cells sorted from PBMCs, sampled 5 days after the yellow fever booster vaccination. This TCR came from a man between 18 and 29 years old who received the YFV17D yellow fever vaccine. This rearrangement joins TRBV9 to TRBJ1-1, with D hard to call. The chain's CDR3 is CASSPRTANTEAFF. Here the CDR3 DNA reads TGTGCCAGCAGCCCCCGGACGGCGAACACTGAAGCTTTCTTT.